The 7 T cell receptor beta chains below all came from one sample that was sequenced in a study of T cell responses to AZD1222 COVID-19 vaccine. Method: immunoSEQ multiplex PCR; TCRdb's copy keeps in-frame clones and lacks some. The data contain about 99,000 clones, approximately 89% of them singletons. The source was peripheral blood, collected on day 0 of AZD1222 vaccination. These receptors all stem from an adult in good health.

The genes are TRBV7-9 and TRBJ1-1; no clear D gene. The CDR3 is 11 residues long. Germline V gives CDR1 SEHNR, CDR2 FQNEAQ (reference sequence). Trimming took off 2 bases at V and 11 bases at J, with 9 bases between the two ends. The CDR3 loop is CASSLSDLAFF. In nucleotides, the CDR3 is TGTGCCAGCAGCTTAAGTGATCTCGCTTTCTTT. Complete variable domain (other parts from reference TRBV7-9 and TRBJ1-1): DTGVSQNPRHKITKRGQNVTFRCDPISEHNRLYWYRQTLGQGPEFLTYFQNEAQLEKSRLLSDRFSAERPKGSFSTLEIQRTEQGDSAMYLCASSLSDLAFFGQGTRLTVV.

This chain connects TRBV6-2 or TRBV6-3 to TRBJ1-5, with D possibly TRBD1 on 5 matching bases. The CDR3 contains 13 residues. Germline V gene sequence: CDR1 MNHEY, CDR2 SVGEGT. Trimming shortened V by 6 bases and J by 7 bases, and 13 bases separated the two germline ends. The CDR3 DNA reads TGTGCCAGCAGCGGGGGGAAGTACCAGCCCCAGCATTTT. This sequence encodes CASSGGKYQPQHF.

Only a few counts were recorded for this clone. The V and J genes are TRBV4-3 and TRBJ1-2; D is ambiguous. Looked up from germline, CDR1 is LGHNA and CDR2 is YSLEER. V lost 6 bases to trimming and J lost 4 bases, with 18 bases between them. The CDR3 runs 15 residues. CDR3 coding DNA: TGCGCCAGCAGTGATAGAAGTGTAAGAGGCTATGGCTACACCTTC. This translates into CASSDRSVRGYGYTF.

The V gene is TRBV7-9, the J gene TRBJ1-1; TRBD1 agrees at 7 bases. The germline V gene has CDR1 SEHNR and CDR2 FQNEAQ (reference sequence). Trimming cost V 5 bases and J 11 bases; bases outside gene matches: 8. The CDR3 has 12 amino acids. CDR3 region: CASSRQGSSAFF. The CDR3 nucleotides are TGTGCCAGCAGCCGACAGGGATCATCGGCTTTCTTT.

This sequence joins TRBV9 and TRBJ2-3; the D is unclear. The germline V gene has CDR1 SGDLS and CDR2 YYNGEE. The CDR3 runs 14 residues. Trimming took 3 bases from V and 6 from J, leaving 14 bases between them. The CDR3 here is CASSDQPPLDTQYF. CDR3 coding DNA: TGTGCCAGCAGCGATCAGCCCCCTCTGGATACGCAGTATTTT.

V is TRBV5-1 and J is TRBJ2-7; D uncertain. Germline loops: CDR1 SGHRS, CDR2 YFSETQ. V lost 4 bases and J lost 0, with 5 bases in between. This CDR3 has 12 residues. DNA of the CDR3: TGCGCCAGCAGCCACAGCTCCTACGAGCAGTACTTC. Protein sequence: CASSHSSYEQYF.

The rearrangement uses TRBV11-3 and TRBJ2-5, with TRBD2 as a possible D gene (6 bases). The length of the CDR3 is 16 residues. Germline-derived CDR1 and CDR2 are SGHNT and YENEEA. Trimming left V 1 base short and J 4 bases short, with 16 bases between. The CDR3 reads CASSLGVGGAAETQYF. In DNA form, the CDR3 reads TGTGCCAGCAGCTTAGGAGTAGGCGGGGCCGCAGAGACCCAGTACTTC.